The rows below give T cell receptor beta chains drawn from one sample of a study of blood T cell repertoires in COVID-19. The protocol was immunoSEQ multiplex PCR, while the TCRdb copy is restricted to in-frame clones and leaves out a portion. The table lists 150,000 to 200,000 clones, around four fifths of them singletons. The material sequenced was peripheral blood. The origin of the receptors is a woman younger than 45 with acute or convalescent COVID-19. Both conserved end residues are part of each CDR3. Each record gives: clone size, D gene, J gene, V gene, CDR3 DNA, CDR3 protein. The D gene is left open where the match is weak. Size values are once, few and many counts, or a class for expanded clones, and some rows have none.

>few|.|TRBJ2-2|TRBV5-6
TGTGCCAGCAGCTTGTCAGGGCCCGGGGAGCTGTTTTTT
CASSLSGPGELFF
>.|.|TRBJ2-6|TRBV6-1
TGTGCCAGCAGTGAAGTGAAATCGAGAGCTGGGGCCAACGTCCTGACTTTC
CASSEVKSRAGANVLTF
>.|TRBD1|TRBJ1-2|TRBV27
TGTGCCAGCAGTTTGGGTCAGGGGGTCGGCGGCTACACCTTC
CASSLGQGVGGYTF
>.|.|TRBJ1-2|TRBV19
TGTGCCAGTAGTCCGACAGAAGCCTATGGCTACACCTTC
CASSPTEAYGYTF
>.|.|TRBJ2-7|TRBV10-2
TGCGCCAGCAGGGTCAGGGCGGCGCCCGGCCACGAGCAGTACTTC
CASRVRAAPGHEQYF
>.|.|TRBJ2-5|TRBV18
TGTGCCAGCTCCGATGGTGGGAGAATCTCTGGAGAGACCCAGTACTTC
CASSDGGRISGETQYF
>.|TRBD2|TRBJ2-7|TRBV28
TGTGCCAGCACCGAGGGAGGGGCTGCCTACGAGCAGTACTTC
CASTEGGAAYEQYF
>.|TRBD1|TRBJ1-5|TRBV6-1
TGTGCCAGCAGTGAGCTTCAGGGGGCCAATCAGCCCCAGCATTTT
CASSELQGANQPQHF
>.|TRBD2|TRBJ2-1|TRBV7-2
TGTGCCAGCAGTTTTTCCCCTAGGACTAGCGGGAGCAATGAGCAGTTCTTC
CASSFSPRTSGSNEQFF
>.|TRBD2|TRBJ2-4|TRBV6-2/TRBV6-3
TGTGCCAGCAGTTACCCTAGCGGGAGGGTCAAAAACATTCAGTACTTC
CASSYPSGRVKNIQYF
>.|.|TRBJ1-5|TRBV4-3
TGCGCCAGCAGCCAAGATGGGCAGAACAATCAGCCCCAGCATTTT
CASSQDGQNNQPQHF
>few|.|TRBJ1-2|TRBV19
TGTGCCAGTAGCCCGTTCCCTAACTATGGCTACACCTTC
CASSPFPNYGYTF
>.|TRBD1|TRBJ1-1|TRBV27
TGTGCCAGCAGGCGGACAGGGGACGCGACTGAAGCTTTCTTT
CASRRTGDATEAFF
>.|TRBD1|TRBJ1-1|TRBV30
TGTGCCTGGAGTGTACGGACAGGTCTTTTCCCTGAAGCTTTCTTT
CAWSVRTGLFPEAFF
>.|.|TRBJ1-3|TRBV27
TGTGCCAGCAGTCGAGGGTACGGAAACACCATATATTTT
CASSRGYGNTIYF
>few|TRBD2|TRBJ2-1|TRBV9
TGTGCCAGCAGCGTAGCGGGACTAGCGGGGATCAATGAGCAGTTCTTC
CASSVAGLAGINEQFF
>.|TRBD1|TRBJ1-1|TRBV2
TGTGCCAGCCGTGAGACAGGGTCCACTGAAGCTTTCTTT
CASRETGSTEAFF
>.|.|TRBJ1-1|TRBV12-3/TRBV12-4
TGTGCCAGCAGTTTAGGAGGGGGCACTGAAGCTTTCTTT
CASSLGGGTEAFF
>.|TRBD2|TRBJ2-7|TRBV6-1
TGTGCCAGCAGTGAGTCAGGTTCGCGGGGACTAGCGGGAGTCTACGAGCAGTACTTC
CASSESGSRGLAGVYEQYF
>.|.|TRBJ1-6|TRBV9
TGTGCCAGCAGCATGTACCCGGGAGGATCCAATTCACCCCTCCACTTT
CASSMYPGGSNSPLHF
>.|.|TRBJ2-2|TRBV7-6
TGTGCCAGCAGCCAAGACTCGGGCCGGGGCACCGGGGAGCTGTTTTTT
CASSQDSGRGTGELFF
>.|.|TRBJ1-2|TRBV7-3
TGTGCCAGCAGCTTAACGGGGGACATAGAGGGCTACACCTTC
CASSLTGDIEGYTF
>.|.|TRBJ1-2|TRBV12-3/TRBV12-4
TGTGCCAGCAGTTTATCTTTCTATGGCTACACCTTC
CASSLSFYGYTF
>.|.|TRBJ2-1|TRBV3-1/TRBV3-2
TGTGCCAGCAGCCTCCACTCAGGGAATGAGCAGTTCTTC
CASSLHSGNEQFF
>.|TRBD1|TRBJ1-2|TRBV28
TGTGCCAGCAGTTTAGCAGGACAGGGCTATGGCTACACCTTC
CASSLAGQGYGYTF
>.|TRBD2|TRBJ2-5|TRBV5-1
TGCGCCAGCAGCTTGGGTTCTAGCGGGGGAGGAGAGACCCAGTACTTC
CASSLGSSGGGETQYF